This T cell receptor (beta chain) appears in the sequencing data of a study of blood T cell repertoires in COVID-19. Study-level background: Sites across the United States, Italy and Spain contributed samples from acute and convalescent COVID-19. T cells, B-cell-depleted T cells, or PBMCs provided the cDNA or gDNA that served as material.

The V end lost 9 bases, the J end lost 0 bases, and 17 bases lay between the germline ends. CDR1 LNHDA and CDR2 SQIVND come from the germline V gene (reference sequence). The CDR3 is made up of 15 amino acids. This clone appeared once. Source study methods: Estimation of nucleated cell counts relied on the amplification of reference gene primers. TCRdb's copy holds only in-frame clones and misses some; the assay was immunoSEQ multiplex PCR. V and J calls and clone size come straight from that table; D and trimming were deduced from the DNA. The table shows about 260,000 clones, with around 90% occurring only once.

Sequencing input: peripheral blood. The receptor was isolated from a human donor in a cohort sampled during active COVID-19. This chain links TRBV19 with TRBJ1-1; D perhaps matches TRBD1 (6 bases). CDR3 bases: TGTGCCAGCGCTTGGGGGCAGGAGATGAACACTGAAGCTTTCTTT. It translates to CASAWGQEMNTEAFF.